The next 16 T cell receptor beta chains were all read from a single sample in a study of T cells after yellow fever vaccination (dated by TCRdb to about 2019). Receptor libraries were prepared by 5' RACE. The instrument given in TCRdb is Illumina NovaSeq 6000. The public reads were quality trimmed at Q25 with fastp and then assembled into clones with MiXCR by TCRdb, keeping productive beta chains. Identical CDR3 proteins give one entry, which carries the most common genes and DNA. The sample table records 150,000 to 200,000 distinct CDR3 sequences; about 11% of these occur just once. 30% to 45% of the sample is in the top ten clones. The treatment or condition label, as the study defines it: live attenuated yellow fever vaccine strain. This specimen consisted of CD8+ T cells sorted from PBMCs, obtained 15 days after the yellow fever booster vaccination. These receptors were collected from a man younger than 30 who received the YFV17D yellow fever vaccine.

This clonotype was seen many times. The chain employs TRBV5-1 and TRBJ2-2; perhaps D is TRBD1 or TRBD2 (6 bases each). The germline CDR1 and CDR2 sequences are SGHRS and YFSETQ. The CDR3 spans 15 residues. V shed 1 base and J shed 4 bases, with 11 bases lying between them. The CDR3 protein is CASSLLGGRTGELFF. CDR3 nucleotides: TGCGCCAGCAGCTTGTTGGGGGGCCGCACCGGGGAGCTGTTTTTT.

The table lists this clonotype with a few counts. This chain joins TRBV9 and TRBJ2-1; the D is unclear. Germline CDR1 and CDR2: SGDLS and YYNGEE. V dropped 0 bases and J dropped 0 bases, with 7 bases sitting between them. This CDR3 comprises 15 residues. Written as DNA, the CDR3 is TGTGCCAGCAGCGTAGTCCCAAGCTCCTACAATGAGCAGTTCTTC. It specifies CASSVVPSSYNEQFF.

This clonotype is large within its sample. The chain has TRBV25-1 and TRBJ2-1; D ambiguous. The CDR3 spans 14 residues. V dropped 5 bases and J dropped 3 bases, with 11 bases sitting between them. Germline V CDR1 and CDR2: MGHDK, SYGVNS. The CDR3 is CASSQSDFYNEQFF. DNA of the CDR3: TGTGCCAGCAGTCAGTCCGACTTCTACAATGAGCAGTTCTTC.

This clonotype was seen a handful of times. CDR3 residues: CASWGETDTQYF. The CDR3 nucleotides read TGTGCCAGCTGGGGAGAAACAGATACGCAGTATTTT. The chain is built from TRBV7-9 and TRBJ2-3, with a tentative D call TRBD2 (5 bases). The V end lost 8 bases, the J end lost 3 bases, and 9 bases lay between the germline ends. The CDR3 has 12 amino acids. Germline V lookup: CDR1 SEHNR, CDR2 FQNEAQ (reference sequence).

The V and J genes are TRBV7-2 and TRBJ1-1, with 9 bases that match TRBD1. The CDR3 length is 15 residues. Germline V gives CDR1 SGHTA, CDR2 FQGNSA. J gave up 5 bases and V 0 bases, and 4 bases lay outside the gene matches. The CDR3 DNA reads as TGTGCCAGCAGCTTAGCGCCGACAGGGGGTACTGAAGCTTTCTTT. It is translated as CASSLAPTGGTEAFF.

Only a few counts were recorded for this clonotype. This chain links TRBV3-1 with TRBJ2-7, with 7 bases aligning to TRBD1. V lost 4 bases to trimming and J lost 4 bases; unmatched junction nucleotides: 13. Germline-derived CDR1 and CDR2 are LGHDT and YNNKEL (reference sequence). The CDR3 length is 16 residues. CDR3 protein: CASSPVTGNGVYEQYF. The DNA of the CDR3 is TGTGCCAGCAGCCCCGTGACAGGGAATGGGGTTTACGAGCAGTACTTC.

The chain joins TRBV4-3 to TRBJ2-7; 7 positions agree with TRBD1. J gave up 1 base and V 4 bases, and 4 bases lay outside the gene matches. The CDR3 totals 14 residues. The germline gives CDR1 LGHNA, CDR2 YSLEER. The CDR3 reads CASSPRQGSYEQYF. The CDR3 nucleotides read TGCGCCAGCAGCCCCCGACAGGGTTCCTACGAGCAGTACTTC.

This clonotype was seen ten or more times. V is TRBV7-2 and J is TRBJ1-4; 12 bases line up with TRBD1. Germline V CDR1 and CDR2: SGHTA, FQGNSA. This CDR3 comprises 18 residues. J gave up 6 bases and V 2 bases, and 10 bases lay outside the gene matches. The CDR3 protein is CASSLTSPGTGGDEKLFF. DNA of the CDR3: TGTGCCAGCAGCTTAACCTCCCCCGGGACAGGGGGCGATGAAAAACTGTTTTTT.

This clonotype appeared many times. The CDR3 loop is CASSDSSGGADTQYF. DNA of the CDR3: TGTGCCAGCAGTGACTCTAGCGGGGGGGCAGATACGCAGTATTTT. This chain uses TRBV6-4 with TRBJ2-3; TRBD2 agrees at 11 bases. Germline CDR1 reads MRHNA; CDR2 reads SNTAGT. The CDR3 extends over 15 amino acids. The J segment lost 4 bases and the V segment lost 0 bases, leaving 0 bases of the junction unmatched.

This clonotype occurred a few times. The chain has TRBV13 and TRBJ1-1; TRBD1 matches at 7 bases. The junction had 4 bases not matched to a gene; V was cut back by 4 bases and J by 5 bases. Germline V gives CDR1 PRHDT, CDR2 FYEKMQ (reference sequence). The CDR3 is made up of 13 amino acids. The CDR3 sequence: CASSSGQWTEAFF. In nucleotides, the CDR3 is TGTGCCAGCAGCTCGGGACAGTGGACTGAAGCTTTCTTT.

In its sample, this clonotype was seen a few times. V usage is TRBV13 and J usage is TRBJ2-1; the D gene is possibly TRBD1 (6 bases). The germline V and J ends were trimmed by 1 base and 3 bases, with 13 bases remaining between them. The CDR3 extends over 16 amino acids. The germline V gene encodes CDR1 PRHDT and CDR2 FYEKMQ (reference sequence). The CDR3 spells CASSLVEGDVYNEQFF. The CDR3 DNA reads TGTGCCAGCAGCTTAGTAGAGGGGGACGTCTACAATGAGCAGTTCTTC.

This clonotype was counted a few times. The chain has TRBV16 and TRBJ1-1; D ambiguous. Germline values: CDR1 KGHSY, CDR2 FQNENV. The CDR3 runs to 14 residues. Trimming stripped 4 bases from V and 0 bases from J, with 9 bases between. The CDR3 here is CASSPSDMNTEAFF. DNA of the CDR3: TGTGCCAGCAGCCCTTCCGACATGAACACTGAAGCTTTCTTT.

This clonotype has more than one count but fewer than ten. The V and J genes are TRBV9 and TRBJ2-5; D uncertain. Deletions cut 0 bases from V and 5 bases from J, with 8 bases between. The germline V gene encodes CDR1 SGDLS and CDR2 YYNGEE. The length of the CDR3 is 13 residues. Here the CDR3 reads CASSVVPWETQYF. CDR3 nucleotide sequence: TGTGCCAGCAGCGTAGTTCCCTGGGAGACCCAGTACTTC.

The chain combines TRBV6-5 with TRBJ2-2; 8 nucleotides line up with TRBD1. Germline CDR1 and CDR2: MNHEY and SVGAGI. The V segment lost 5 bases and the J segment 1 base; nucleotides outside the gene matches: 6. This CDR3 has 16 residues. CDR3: CASSNQGAQNTGELFF. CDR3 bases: TGTGCCAGCAGTAACCAGGGGGCCCAGAACACCGGGGAGCTGTTTTTT.

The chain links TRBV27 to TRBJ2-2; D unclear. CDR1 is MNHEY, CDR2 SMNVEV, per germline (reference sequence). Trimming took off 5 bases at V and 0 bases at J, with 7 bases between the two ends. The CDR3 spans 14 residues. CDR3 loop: CASSGGPNTGELFF. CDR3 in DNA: TGTGCCAGCAGTGGCGGACCGAACACCGGGGAGCTGTTTTTT.

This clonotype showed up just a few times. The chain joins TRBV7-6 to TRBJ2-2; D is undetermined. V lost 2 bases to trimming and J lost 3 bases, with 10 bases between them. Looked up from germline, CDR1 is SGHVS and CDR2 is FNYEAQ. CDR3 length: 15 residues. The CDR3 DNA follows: TGTGCCAGCAGCTTATCTGGGTCTGACACCGGGGAGCTGTTTTTT. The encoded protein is CASSLSGSDTGELFF.